What follows describes a single TCR beta chain. Its recognized antigen is unknown. No base-level quality is on record; no much larger clone is a single base apart. This record belongs to a study of blood T cell repertoires in COVID-19 (TCRdb year 2020). In terms of the full investigation: The collaborator samples originated in the United States, Italy and Spain and spanned the acute and convalescent phases of COVID-19. The material from the prospective study consisted of cDNA or gDNA derived from T cells, B-cell-depleted T cells, or PBMCs. Deeply sampled blood TCRbeta repertoires from subjects exposed to, actively infected with, or recovered from COVID-19 were included in the dataset. The repertoires were made available in a free public database intended to serve as a resource for research on the immune response to SARS-CoV-2. The samples were drawn from the first 160 participants of the ongoing ImmuneRACE study and from 950 to 1,500 subjects provided by 6 global collaborators. Sample metadata almost always included a de-identified subject ID, COVID-19 status, age in years and sex. Where available, HLA class I and class II types were obtained from metadata supplied by the sample provider rather than from assay-based typing.

Whole blood was collected in K2EDTA tubes by collaborating institutions according to the institutions' own protocols. For TCRbeta analysis, collaborators shipped samples as frozen whole blood, isolated PBMCs, or DNA extracted from either of those sample types. The immunoSEQ Assay, a bias-controlled multiplex PCR, was used to amplify TCRbeta CDR3 regions from genomic DNA. The study's processing was this. The number of nucleated cells in each sample was estimated by amplification of reference gene primers within the assay. To quantify the absolute abundance of each unique TCRbeta CDR3 rearrangement, sequence reads were collapsed and filtered. Productive Simpson clonality was computed per sample as the square root of Simpson's diversity index over productive rearrangements. The clones in this table, taken by TCRdb from immuneACCESS, are in-frame only. Not every clone is retained; where verified, under half of the shortfall comes from an unresolved V gene, and the cause of the rest is unknown. The DNA gave D and trimming, while V, J and clone size come from that table. The sample table records approximately 160,000 clones; 60% to 85% of these occur just once. The ten most abundant clones make up around 2.8% of the sample.

V loses 6 bases at its end and J loses 0 bases; junction bases beyond the gene matches: 6. From its cysteine to its phenylalanine, the CDR3 spans 15 amino acids. Solely the CDR3 DNA is kept, with 45 bases framed from the first base. Per the germline V gene (reference sequence), LNHDA is the CDR1 and SQIVND is the CDR2. Overall study outcomes, separate from this receptor: How much clinical and demographic metadata was included differed by source and by participant, and the metadata was provided uncurated.

The rearranged chain carries TRBV19 and TRBJ2-3; TRBD2 aligns with 7 central bases. The TCR was taken from a man in his 70s with acute or convalescent COVID-19. The sequenced sample was peripheral blood. The DNA is as follows: TGTGCCAGTAGCTCGGCGGGAGATAGCACAGATACGCAGTATTTT. This codes for CASSSAGDSTDTQYF. With the portions outside the CDR3 filled from the reference TRBV19 and TRBJ2-3 genes, the complete variable region becomes DGGITQSPKYLFRKEGQNVTLSCEQNLNHDAMYWYRQDPGQGLRLIYYSQIVNDFQKGDIAEGYSVSREKKESFPLTVTSAQKNPTAFYLCASSSAGDSTDTQYFGPGTRLTVL.